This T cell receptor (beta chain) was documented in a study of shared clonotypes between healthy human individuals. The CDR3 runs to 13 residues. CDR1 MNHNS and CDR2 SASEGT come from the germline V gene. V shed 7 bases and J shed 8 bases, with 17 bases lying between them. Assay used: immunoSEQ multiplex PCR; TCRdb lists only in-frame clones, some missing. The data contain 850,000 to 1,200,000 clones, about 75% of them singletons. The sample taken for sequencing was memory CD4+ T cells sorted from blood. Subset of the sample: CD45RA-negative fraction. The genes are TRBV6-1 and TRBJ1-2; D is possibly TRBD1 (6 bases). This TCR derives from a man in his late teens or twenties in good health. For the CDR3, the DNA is TGTGCCAGCAACCTTAGGGGGGCTGAGGGCTACACCTTC. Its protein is CASNLRGAEGYTF.